This entry concerns a single T cell receptor (beta chain). Antigen: not known. Looked up from germline, CDR1 is DFQATT and CDR2 is SNEGSKA (reference sequence). The trim removed 6 bases at V and 8 bases at J, leaving 9 bases unmatched. The length of the CDR3 is 13 residues. The data derive from a study of T-cell reconstitution after alpha-beta-depleted transplantation in children. Study results and caveats: T-cell numbers and diversity, one year after transplant, stemmed largely from T cells that were newly produced. In patients about two months after transplant, alpha-beta T cells reportedly arose from several hundred expanded graft clones.

The authors prepared the TCRbeta library with unique molecular identifiers. TCRdb analysed the PCR reads with MiXCR anew, one entry per CDR3 protein. The sample has 200,000 to 250,000 distinct CDR3 sequences, around 7.8% seen once; the top ten hold approximately 6%. The TCR comes from a male patient between 5 and 17 years old who had a stem cell transplant for acute lymphoblastic leukemia, so the T cells may come from the graft donor. Material: PBMCs, mostly from graft donor cells, obtained 180 days after TCRalphabeta/CD19-depleted stem cell transplant. This chain connects TRBV20-1 to TRBJ1-4, with 7 bases that match TRBD1. In nucleotides, the CDR3 is TGCAGTGCGAGCCGACAGGGAAGGGAAAAACTGTTTTTT. Its protein product is CSASRQGREKLFF.